Described below is a single T cell receptor (beta chain) sequence and its context. The data originate from a study of shared clonotypes between healthy human individuals. Across the whole study: CD4 naive and CD4 memory each took three plates per donor, while CD8 naive took two and CD8 memory one.

CDR3 length: 13 residues. Trimming stripped 4 bases from V and 4 bases from J, with 9 bases between. Germline V CDR1 and CDR2: MNHNS, SASEGT. Roughly 200 ng DNA, about 28,000 T cell genomes, went into each sorted-subset replicate PCR. Measured with immunoSEQ multiplex PCR; TCRdb has only the in-frame clones, and not every one. This table has around 2.3 million clones, approximately 96% appearing once. The CD4+ fraction was divided into a CD45RA+ naive subset and a CD45RA-negative memory subset. The sequence was obtained from a man between 18 and 35 years old in good health. V is TRBV6-1 and J is TRBJ2-3; D is uncertain. The source material was naive CD4+ T cells sorted from blood. The subset is: CD45RA+ positively selected. The CDR3 region has the DNA TGTGCCAGCAGTGCCGCCGGTGCAGATACGCAGTATTTT. This sequence encodes CASSAAGADTQYF.